The 6 T cell receptor beta chains below were found in one sample sequenced in a study of T cells after yellow fever vaccination. TCRdb re-analysed the 5' RACE reads in MiXCR, keeping a single row per CDR3 protein. The table has 500,000 to 650,000 distinct CDR3 sequences, around an eighth seen once. The source was PBMCs, collected on the day of the yellow fever booster vaccination. The origin of the receptors is a man aged 30-40 years who received the YFV17D yellow fever vaccine.

This clonotype was counted ten times or more. The chain combines TRBV6-5 with TRBJ2-7; the match to TRBD1 covers 11 bases. This CDR3 is built from 15 residues. CDR1 is MNHEY and CDR2 is SVGAGI in the germline V gene. The ends lost 6 bases at V and 2 bases at J; junction bases unmatched: 6. The CDR3, as DNA: TGTGCCAGCAGGTTCCGGGACAGGGGGACCTACGAGCAGTACTTC. Translation gives CASRFRDRGTYEQYF.

The chain carries TRBV20-1 and TRBJ2-7, with TRBD2 matching over 12 bases. V shed 5 bases, J shed 3 bases, and the junction held 11 bases outside the gene matches. CDR3 size: 16 residues. CDR1 and CDR2 from the germline V gene are DFQATT and SNEGSKA (reference sequence). CDR3: CSAFPLAGGPSYEQYF. The CDR3 DNA follows: TGCAGTGCTTTCCCTCTAGCGGGAGGGCCAAGCTACGAGCAGTACTTC.

This clonotype was observed a handful of times. The V and J genes are TRBV27 and TRBJ2-1, with a tentative D call TRBD2 (5 bases). Per the germline V gene, CDR1 is MNHEY and CDR2 is SMNVEV (reference sequence). This CDR3 is built from 14 residues. The germline V and J ends were trimmed by 5 bases and 3 bases, with 11 bases remaining between them. The CDR3 is CASSPTGIYNEQFF. CDR3 DNA: TGTGCCAGCAGTCCGACGGGAATCTACAATGAGCAGTTCTTC.

In DNA form, the CDR3 reads TGTGCCAGCAGCACCAACAGGGGTTCTTCCTACGAGCAGTACTTC. This encodes CASSTNRGSSYEQYF. V is TRBV7-2 and J is TRBJ2-7; 7 nucleotides match TRBD1. Germline assignment: CDR1 SGHTA and CDR2 FQGNSA. CDR3 length: 15 residues. The J segment lost 1 base and the V segment lost 5 bases, leaving 8 bases of the junction unmatched.

The V gene is TRBV20-1, the J gene TRBJ2-2, with a possible D match to TRBD2 (6 bases). Trimming pared 6 bases from V and 0 bases from J, leaving 8 bases between. The CDR3 loop spans 13 amino acids. CDR1 and CDR2 from the germline V gene are DFQATT and SNEGSKA (reference sequence). For the CDR3, the DNA is TGCAGTGCCGGGACTCCGAACACCGGGGAGCTGTTTTTT. Translated: CSAGTPNTGELFF.

The J gene is TRBJ2-2, the V gene TRBV30; D not certain. V lost 4 bases, J lost 0 bases, and 9 bases lay in between. The CDR3 length is 14 residues. Looked up from germline, CDR1 is GTSNPN and CDR2 is SVGIG (reference sequence). The CDR3 DNA reads TGTGCCTGGACTGGCGGAACGAACACCGGGGAGCTGTTTTTT. Translated, it gives CAWTGGTNTGELFF.